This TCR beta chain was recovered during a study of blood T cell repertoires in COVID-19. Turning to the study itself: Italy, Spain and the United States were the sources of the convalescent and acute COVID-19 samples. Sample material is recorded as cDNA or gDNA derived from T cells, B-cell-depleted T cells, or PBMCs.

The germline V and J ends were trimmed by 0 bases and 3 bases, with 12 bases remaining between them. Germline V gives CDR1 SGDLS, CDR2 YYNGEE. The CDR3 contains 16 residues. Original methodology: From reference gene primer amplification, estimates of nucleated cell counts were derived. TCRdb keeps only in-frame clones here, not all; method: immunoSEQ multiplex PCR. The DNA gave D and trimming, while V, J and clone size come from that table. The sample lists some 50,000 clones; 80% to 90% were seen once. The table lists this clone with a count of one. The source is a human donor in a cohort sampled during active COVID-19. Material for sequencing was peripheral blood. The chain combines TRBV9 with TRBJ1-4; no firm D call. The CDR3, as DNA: TGTGCCAGCAGCGTAGGGAGTTGGTCGGCTAATGAAAAACTGTTTTTT. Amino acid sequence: CASSVGSWSANEKLFF.